This T cell receptor beta chain came from a study of high-grade serous ovarian cancer treatment subgroups. With respect to this clone: The antigen remains unidentified.

There are 15 residues in the CDR3. The germline V gene encodes CDR1 SEHNR and CDR2 FQNEAQ (reference sequence). Trimming cost V 1 base and J 8 bases; bases outside gene matches: 8. Clones were sequenced by immunoSEQ multiplex PCR, and TCRdb holds only the in-frame ones, with some missing. The data hold about 5,800 clones, with less than 85% observed a single time. Study results and limitations: TCR clonal relatedness correlated positively with neoantigen level. Without spatial data, bulk sequencing limits insight into HGSC tumor diversity. Only CDR3 was analyzed; CDR1 and CDR2 were not.

Tumor samples were obtained before definitive surgery or chemotherapy. This sequence joins TRBV7-9 and TRBJ1-2, with 9 positions matching TRBD1. The specimen sequenced was tumor tissue. The source is a human donor with high-grade serous ovarian cancer. As DNA, the CDR3 is TGTGCCAGCAGCTTAGGGACAGGGGAGTTCCAAGGCTACACCTTC. Amino acid sequence: CASSLGTGEFQGYTF.